Below, one T cell receptor (beta chain) is given with its context. Its antigen is currently unknown. Profiling relied on immunoSEQ multiplex PCR, and the TCRdb table lists in-frame clones only, not all of them. The table has about 81,000 clones, around 85% seen once. V shed 3 bases and J shed 4 bases, with 19 bases lying between them. CDR3 length: 16 amino acids. The germline V gene encodes CDR1 SGDLS and CDR2 YYNGEE. The data belong to a study of OX40 agonist ivuxolimab in advanced cancers. Study-wide points: The authors did not determine the antigen specificity of the expanded peripheral T cells.

The specimen was CD4+ or CD8+ T cells sorted from blood, collected in a trial of the OX40 agonist ivuxolimab. J is TRBJ1-2 and V is TRBV9; D perhaps matches TRBD1 (5 bases). The clonotype was recovered from an adult with an advanced solid tumor such as melanoma, head and neck, liver or kidney cancer. As DNA, the CDR3 is TGTGCCAGCAGCGAGGGGCCCGAGGGGACTCTCTATGGCTACACCTTC. This encodes CASSEGPEGTLYGYTF.